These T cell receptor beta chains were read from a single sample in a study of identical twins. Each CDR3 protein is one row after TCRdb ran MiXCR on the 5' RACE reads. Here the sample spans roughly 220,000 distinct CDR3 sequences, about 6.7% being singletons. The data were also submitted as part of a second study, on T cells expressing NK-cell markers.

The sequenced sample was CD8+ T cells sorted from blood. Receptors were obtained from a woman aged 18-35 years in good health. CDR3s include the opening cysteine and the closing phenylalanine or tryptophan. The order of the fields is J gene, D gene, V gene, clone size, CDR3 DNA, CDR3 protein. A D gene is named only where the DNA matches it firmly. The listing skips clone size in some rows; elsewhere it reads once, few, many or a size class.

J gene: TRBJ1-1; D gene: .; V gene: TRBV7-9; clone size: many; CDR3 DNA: TGTGCCAGCAGCTCAAAAGGGACTGAAGCTTTCTTT; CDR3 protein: CASSSKGTEAFF
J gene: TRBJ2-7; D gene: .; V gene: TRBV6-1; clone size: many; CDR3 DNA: TGTGCCAGCAGGCGACTAGAGGCCGACGAGCAGTACTTC; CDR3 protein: CASRRLEADEQYF
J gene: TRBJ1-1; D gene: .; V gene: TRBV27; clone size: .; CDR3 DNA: TGTGCCAGCAGTCTCACGGTCCCGAACACTGAAGCTTTCTTT; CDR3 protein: CASSLTVPNTEAFF
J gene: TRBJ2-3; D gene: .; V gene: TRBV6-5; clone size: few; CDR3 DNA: TGTGCCAGCAGTTATTCCTACACAGATACGCAGTATTTT; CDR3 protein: CASSYSYTDTQYF
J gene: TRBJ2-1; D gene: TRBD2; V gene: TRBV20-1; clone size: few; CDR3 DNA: TGCAGTGCTGAACCGGGACTAGCGCACAATGAGCAGTTCTTC; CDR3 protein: CSAEPGLAHNEQFF
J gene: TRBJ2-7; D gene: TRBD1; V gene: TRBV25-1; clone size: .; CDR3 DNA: TGTGCCAGCAGCCTTTGGGGACAGCCCCACGAGCAGTACTTC; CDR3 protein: CASSLWGQPHEQYF
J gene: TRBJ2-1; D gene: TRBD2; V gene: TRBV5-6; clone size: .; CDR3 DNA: TGTGCCAGCAGCTTGGCTGCGGGAGGGGCCTACAATGAGCAGTTCTTC; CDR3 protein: CASSLAAGGAYNEQFF
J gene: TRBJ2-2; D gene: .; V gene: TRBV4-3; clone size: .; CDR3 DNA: TGCGCCAGCAGCGTCACAGACAGGAACACCGGGGAGCTGTTTTTT; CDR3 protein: CASSVTDRNTGELFF
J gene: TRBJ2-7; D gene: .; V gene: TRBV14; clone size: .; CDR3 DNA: TGTGCCAGCAGCCCTCAGAGGATCTACGAGCAGTACTTC; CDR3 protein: CASSPQRIYEQYF
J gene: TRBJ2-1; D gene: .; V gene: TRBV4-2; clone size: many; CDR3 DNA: TGTGCCAGCAGCCAAGGGTCCTACGAAAATGAGCAGTTCTTC; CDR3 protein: CASSQGSYENEQFF
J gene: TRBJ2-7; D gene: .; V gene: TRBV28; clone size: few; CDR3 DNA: TGTGCCAGCAGTCTTCCTAAATCCCCCTACGAGCAGTACTTC; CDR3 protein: CASSLPKSPYEQYF
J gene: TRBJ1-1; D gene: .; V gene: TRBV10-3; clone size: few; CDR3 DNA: TGTGCCATCAGAGGGACATCTCATTCTAACACTGAAGCTTTCTTT; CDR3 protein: CAIRGTSHSNTEAFF
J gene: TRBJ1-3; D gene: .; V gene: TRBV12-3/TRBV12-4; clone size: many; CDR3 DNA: TGTGCCAGCAGCCCGGGGGTGACCTCTGGAAACACCATATATTTT; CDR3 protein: CASSPGVTSGNTIYF
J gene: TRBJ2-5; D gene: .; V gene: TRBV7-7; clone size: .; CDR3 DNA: TGTGCCAGCAGCTTAGGATCCCTACGGCAAGGCGAGACCCAGTACTTC; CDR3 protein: CASSLGSLRQGETQYF
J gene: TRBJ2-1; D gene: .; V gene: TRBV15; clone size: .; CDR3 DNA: TGTGCCACCCTTGATCAATACGAGCAGTTCTTC; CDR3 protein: CATLDQYEQFF
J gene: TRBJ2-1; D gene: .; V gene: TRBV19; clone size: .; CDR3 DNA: TGTGCCAGTAGTAGCGGCGGGATCGATGAGCAGTTCTTC; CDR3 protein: CASSSGGIDEQFF
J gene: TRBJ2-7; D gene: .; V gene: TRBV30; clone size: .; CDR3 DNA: TGTGCCTGGAGTGTACGGAACAGCCTTTACGAGCAGTACTTC; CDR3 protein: CAWSVRNSLYEQYF
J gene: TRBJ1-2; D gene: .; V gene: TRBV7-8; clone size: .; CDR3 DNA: TGTGCCAGCAGCTTACTAAGGCAGGGACGGGGCTACACCTTC; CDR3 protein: CASSLLRQGRGYTF
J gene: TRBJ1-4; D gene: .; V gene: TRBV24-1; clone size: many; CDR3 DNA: TGTGCCACCAGTGATGGCACAGCGAATGAAAAACTGTTTTTT; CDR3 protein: CATSDGTANEKLFF
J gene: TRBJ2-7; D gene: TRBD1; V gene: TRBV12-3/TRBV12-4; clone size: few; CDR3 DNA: TGTGCCAGCAGTCGACAGGGGGCCCGATCCTACGAGCAGTACTTC; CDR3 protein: CASSRQGARSYEQYF
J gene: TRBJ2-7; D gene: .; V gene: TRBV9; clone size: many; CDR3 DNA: TGTGCCAGCAGCGGCGACTACGAGCAGTACTTC; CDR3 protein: CASSGDYEQYF
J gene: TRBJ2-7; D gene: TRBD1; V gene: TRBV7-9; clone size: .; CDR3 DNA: TGTGCCAGCAGCCCGGGACAGGGGGACCTCTACGAGCAGTACTTC; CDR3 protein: CASSPGQGDLYEQYF
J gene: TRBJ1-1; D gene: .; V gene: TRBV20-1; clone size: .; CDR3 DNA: TGCAGTGCCAGAAAGAACACTGAAGCTTTCTTT; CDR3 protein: CSARKNTEAFF
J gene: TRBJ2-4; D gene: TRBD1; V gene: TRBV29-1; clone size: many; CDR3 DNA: TGCAGCGCAACAGGGGACGGCAACATTCAGTACTTC; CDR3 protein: CSATGDGNIQYF
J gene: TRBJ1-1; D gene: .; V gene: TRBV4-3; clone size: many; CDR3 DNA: TGCGCCAGCAGCCAAGTCTTGGGCGAGAACACTGAAGCTTTCTTT; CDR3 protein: CASSQVLGENTEAFF
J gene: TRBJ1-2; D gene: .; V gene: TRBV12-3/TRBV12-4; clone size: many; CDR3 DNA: TGTGCCAGCAGTTTGTTGGGGAACTATGGCTACACCTTC; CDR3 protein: CASSLLGNYGYTF
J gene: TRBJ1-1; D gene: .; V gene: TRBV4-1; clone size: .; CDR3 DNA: TGCGCCAGCAGCCAAGCGACATCTAACACTGAAGCTTTCTTT; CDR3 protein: CASSQATSNTEAFF
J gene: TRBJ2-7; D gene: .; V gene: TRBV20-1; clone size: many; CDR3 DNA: TGCAGTGCTAGAGAAATCTTACACTACGAGCAGTACTTC; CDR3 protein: CSAREILHYEQYF
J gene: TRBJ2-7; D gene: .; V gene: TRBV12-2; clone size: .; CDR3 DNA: TGTGCAAGTCGCCCCGAGGGTCTAGCGGGAACCTACGAGCAGTACTTC; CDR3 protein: CASRPEGLAGTYEQYF
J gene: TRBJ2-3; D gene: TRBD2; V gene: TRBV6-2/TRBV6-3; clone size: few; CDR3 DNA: TGTGCCACAGCTGACCCTCGGGCTAGCGGAACTAGCACAGATACGCAGTATTTT; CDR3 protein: CATADPRASGTSTDTQYF
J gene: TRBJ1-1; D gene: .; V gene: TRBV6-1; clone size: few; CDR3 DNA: TGTGCCAGCAGTGAAGTCGGCCCCGGGAGGGACACTGAAGCTTTCTTT; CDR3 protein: CASSEVGPGRDTEAFF
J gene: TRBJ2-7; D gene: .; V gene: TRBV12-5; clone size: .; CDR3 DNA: TGTGCTAGTTCCAGGGGGACTCACTACGAGCAGTACTTC; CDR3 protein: CASSRGTHYEQYF
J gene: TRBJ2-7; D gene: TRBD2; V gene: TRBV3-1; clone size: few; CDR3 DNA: TGTGCCAGCTGCCCGACTCTAGCGGGAGTTTACGAGCAGTACTTC; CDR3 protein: CASCPTLAGVYEQYF
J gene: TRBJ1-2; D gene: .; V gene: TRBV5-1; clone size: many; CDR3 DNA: TGCGCCAGCAGCTTGTTACAGGCTAACTATGGCTACACCTTC; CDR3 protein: CASSLLQANYGYTF
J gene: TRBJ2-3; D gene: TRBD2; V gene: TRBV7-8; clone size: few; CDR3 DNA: TGTGCCAGCAGCTTAGACTCTGGGACGGGGGGTTATAGCACAGATACGCAGTATTTT; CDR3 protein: CASSLDSGTGGYSTDTQYF
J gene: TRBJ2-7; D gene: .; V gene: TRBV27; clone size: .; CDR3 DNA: TGTGCCAGCAGCCCGCGCATCAACTACGAGCAGTACTTC; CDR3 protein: CASSPRINYEQYF
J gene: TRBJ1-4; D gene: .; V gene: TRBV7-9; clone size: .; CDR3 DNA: TGTGCCAGCAGCCCAATCCAGGATGAAAAACTGTTTTTT; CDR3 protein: CASSPIQDEKLFF
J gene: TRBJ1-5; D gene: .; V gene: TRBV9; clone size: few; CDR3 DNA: TGTGCCAGCAGCGTGGGGGCGGGGGGCAATCAGCCCCAGCATTTT; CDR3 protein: CASSVGAGGNQPQHF
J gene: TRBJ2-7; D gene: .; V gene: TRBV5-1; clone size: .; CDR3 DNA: TGCGCCAGCAGCTCTGGAAAGACGGCTACCGAGCAGTACTTC; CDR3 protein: CASSSGKTATEQYF
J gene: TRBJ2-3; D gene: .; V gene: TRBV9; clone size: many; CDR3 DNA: TGTGCCAGCAGCGTAGGAGGAACAGGCACAGATACGCAGTATTTT; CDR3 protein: CASSVGGTGTDTQYF
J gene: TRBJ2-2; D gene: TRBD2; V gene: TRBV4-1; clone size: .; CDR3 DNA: TGCGCCAGCAGCCAACTACTAGCGGGGAACACCGGGGAGCTGTTTTTT; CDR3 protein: CASSQLLAGNTGELFF
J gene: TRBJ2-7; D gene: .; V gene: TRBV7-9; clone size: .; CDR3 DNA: TGTGCCAGCAGCCCAGGTCGGCAGGTTATAGAGGAGCAGTACTTC; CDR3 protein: CASSPGRQVIEEQYF
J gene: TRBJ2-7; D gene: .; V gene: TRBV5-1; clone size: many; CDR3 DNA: TGCGCCAGCAGCTTACGGACAGCCCCCTACGAGCAGTACTTC; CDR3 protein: CASSLRTAPYEQYF
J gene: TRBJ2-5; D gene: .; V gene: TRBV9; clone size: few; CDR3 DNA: TGTGCCAGCAGCCCATTGGACGGAGCTGGGGCCCAGTACTTC; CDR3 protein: CASSPLDGAGAQYF
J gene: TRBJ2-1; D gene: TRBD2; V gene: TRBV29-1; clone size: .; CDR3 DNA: TGCAGCGTTGAAGTAAATAAGGGACTACCATACAATGAGCAGTTCTTC; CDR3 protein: CSVEVNKGLPYNEQFF
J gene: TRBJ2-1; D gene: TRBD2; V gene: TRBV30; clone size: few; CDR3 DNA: TGTGCCTGGAGTGAAGGAAGCGGGGTCAATGAGCAGTTCTTC; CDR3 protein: CAWSEGSGVNEQFF
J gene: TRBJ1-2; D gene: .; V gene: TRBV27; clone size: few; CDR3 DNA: TGTGCCAGCAGTTTCGGGGAGCACTATGGCTACACCTTC; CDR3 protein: CASSFGEHYGYTF
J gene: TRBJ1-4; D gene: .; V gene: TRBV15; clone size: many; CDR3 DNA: TGTGCCACTCGACGGGGTAATGAAAAACTGTTTTTT; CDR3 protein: CATRRGNEKLFF
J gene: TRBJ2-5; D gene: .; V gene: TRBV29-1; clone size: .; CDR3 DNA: TGCAGCGTTGGCCCGATCCGGGCTCCGGGCCAAGAGACCCAGTACTTC; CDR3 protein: CSVGPIRAPGQETQYF
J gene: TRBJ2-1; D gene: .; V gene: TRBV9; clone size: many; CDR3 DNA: TGTGCCAGCAGCGTAGCTAACACGGGGATTTACAATGAGCAGTTCTTC; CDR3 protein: CASSVANTGIYNEQFF
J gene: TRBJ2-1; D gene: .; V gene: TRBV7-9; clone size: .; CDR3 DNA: TGTGCCAGGGGCCCCGGGACCCTCTGCGGCAATGAGCAGTTCTTC; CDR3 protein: CARGPGTLCGNEQFF
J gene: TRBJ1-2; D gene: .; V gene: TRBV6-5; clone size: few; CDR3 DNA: TGTGGGGTTGGGACTAACTATGGCTACACCTTC; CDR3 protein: CGVGTNYGYTF
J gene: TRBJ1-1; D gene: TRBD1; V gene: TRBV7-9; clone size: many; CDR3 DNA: TGTGCCAGCAGCTTAGTAGGGACAGCCGAAGCTTTCTTT; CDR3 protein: CASSLVGTAEAFF
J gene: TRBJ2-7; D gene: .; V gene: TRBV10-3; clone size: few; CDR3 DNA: TGTGCCATCAGTGACCCAGAGGGGTCCTACGAGCAGTACTTC; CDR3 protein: CAISDPEGSYEQYF
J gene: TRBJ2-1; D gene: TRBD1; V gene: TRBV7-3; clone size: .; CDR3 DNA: TGTGCCAGCAGCTCGACCCGCGACAGGGGTCCCTACAATGAGCAGTTCTTC; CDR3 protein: CASSSTRDRGPYNEQFF